This T cell receptor (beta chain) was recorded in a study of cytomegalovirus exposure and HLA in healthy donors. General study results and limits: Most TCR sequences showed up rarely, but some public TCRs showed up in many donors.

In the case of this clone: Its matching antigen is unknown.

Profiled with immunoSEQ multiplex PCR; TCRdb holds only in-frame clones, not every one. The data show some 150,000 clones, approximately 94% seen once. V dropped 0 bases and J dropped 4; count of bases not matched to a gene: 2. This CDR3 spans 17 amino acids. Germline CDR1 is KGHSH and CDR2 is LQKENI. Sequencing was carried out using PBMCs. The chain couples TRBV18 to TRBJ2-2, with 13 bases lining up with TRBD2. The clonotype comes from a man aged 18 to 35 in good health and CMV-seropositive. The DNA for the CDR3 is TGTGCCAGCTCACCACCGCGACTAGCGGGAGGCACCGGGGAGCTGTTTTTT. This encodes CASSPPRLAGGTGELFF.